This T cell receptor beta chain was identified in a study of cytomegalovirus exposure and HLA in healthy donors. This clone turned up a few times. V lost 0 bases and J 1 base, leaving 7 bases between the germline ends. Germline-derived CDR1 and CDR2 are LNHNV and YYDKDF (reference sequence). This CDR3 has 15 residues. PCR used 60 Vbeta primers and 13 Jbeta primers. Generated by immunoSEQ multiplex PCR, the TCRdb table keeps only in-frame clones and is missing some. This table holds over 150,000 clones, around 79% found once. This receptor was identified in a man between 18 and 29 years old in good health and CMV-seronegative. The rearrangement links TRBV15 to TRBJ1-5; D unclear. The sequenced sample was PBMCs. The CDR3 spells CATSRDGRSNQPQHF. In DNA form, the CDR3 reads TGTGCCACCAGCAGAGATGGTCGGAGCAATCAGCCCCAGCATTTT. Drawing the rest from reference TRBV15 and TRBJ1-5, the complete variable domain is DAMVIQNPRYQVTQFGKPVTLSCSQTLNHNVMYWYQQKSSQAPKLLFHYYDKDFNNEADTPDNFQSRRPNTSFCFLDIRSPGLGDTAMYLCATSRDGRSNQPQHFGDGTRLSIL.